These 15 T cell receptor beta chains were all obtained from the same sample, sequenced in a study of blood T cells in healthy people across ages. A sample-barcoded 5' primer and a J-beta primer mix were used in a second PCR of about 7 to 11 cycles. TCRdb reanalysed the 5' RACE reads using MiXCR and keeps one entry per CDR3 protein. Of approximately 730,000 distinct CDR3 sequences listed, less than 70% are singletons. Sequenced material: blood. The source of these receptors is a man older than 75 in good health.

V usage is TRBV28 and J usage is TRBJ2-1; 10 bases line up with TRBD1. CDR3 length: 16 residues. With V trimmed by 6 bases and J by 8 bases, 13 bases remained unmatched. The germline V gene encodes CDR1 MDHEN and CDR2 SYDVKM. The CDR3: CASSYIRDRGGYEQFF. The CDR3 nucleotides are TGTGCCAGCAGCTATATCCGGGACAGGGGTGGCTATGAGCAGTTCTTC.

The rearrangement links TRBV9 to TRBJ1-1; 7 bases fit TRBD1. CDR1 SGDLS and CDR2 YYNGEE come from the germline V gene. There are 15 residues in the CDR3. Trimming cost V 1 base and J 0 bases; bases outside gene matches: 3. CDR3 loop: CASSVTGEMNTEAFF. CDR3 nucleotide sequence: TGTGCCAGCAGCGTAACAGGGGAAATGAACACTGAAGCTTTCTTT.

The chain uses TRBV30 and TRBJ1-2; TRBD1 matches at 8 bases. The CDR3 has 13 residues. J was trimmed by 8 bases and V by 4 bases; bases with no gene match: 9. Looked up from germline, CDR1 is GTSNPN and CDR2 is SVGIG (reference sequence). CDR3 sequence (DNA): TGTGCCTGGACCACCGGACAGGGTCGGGGCTACACCTTC. Translated, it gives CAWTTGQGRGYTF.

Details on this clonotype: The germline gene is not matched at one end of the junction; a read error may be the cause. The chain recombines TRBV10-3 with TRBJ2-1; 9 bases agree with TRBD1. CDR1 and CDR2 from the germline V gene are ENHRY and SYGVKD. This CDR3 spans 15 amino acids. CDR3 sequence reads: CAVSPQTGGHNEQFF. CDR3 nucleotides: TGTGCCGTCAGTCCTCAAACAGGGGGCCACAATGAGCAGTTCTTC.

The V gene is TRBV5-1, the J gene TRBJ1-4, with D possibly being TRBD1 (5 bases). CDR1 SGHRS and CDR2 YFSETQ come from the germline V gene. CDR3 length: 15 amino acids. The ends were cut back, 4 bases at V and 3 bases at J, with 13 bases in the middle. The CDR3 nucleotides read TGCGCCAGCAGCCCTGGGGCCCTCGCTAATGAAAAACTGTTTTTT. This codes for CASSPGALANEKLFF. Drawing the rest from reference TRBV5-1 and TRBJ1-4, the complete variable domain is KAGVTQTPRYLIKTRGQQVTLSCSPISGHRSVSWYQQTPGQGLQFLFEYFSETQRNKGNFPGRFSGRQFSNSRSEMNVSTLELGDSALYLCASSPGALANEKLFFGSGTQLSVL.

This clonotype occurred many times. The rearrangement links TRBV29-1 to TRBJ2-5; 7 nucleotides match TRBD1. Germline CDR1 and CDR2: SQVTM and ANQGSEA. This CDR3 region has 13 residues. V trimming: 7 bases; J trimming: 2 bases; junction bases outside the gene matches: 7. The CDR3 loop is CSAGRTGQETQYF. The CDR3 DNA reads TGCAGCGCCGGCCGGACAGGACAAGAGACCCAGTACTTC.

This clonotype was picked up a small number of times. V gene TRBV4-1 combines with J gene TRBJ2-3; TRBD1 aligns across 7 bases. V shed 0 bases and J 14 bases; nucleotides not matched to a gene: 14. Germline-derived CDR1 and CDR2 are MGHRA and YSYEKL. CDR3 length: 15 residues. CDR3 residues: CASSQEGQQHRYAYF. For the CDR3, the DNA is TGCGCCAGCAGCCAAGAGGGACAGCAGCACAGATACGCGTATTTT.

The rearrangement joins TRBV7-6 to TRBJ2-3, with D hard to call. The length of the CDR3 is 15 residues. The V gene's germline CDR1 is SGHVS and CDR2 FNYEAQ. V was pared by 6 bases and J by 1 base, with 14 bases between. CDR3 in amino acids: CASSPDGPRTDTQYF. CDR3 DNA: TGTGCCAGCAGTCCGGACGGTCCGCGCACAGATACGCAGTATTTT.

This clonotype was counted ten times or more. J is TRBJ2-7 and V is TRBV7-9; 8 positions match TRBD1. The germline V gene has CDR1 SEHNR and CDR2 FQNEAQ (reference sequence). V trimming: 5 bases; J trimming: 5 bases; junction bases outside the gene matches: 11. The CDR3 is made up of 15 amino acids. Here the CDR3 DNA reads TGTGCCAGCAGCCTCATGGCAGGGGGCTTCGACGAGCAGTACTTC. Translating gives CASSLMAGGFDEQYF. Looking up the rest from reference TRBV7-9 and TRBJ2-7 gives the full variable domain: DTGVSQNPRHKITKRGQNVTFRCDPISEHNRLYWYRQTLGQGPEFLTYFQNEAQLEKSRLLSDRFSAERPKGSFSTLEIQRTEQGDSAMYLCASSLMAGGFDEQYFGPGTRLTVT.

This chain uses TRBV11-2 with TRBJ1-3; D not certain. CDR3 length: 14 amino acids. Between the trimmed V and J ends, which lost 2 bases and 8 bases, there was a span of 13 bases. The germline CDR1 and CDR2 sequences are SGHAT and FQNNGV. Here the CDR3 DNA reads TGTGCCAGCAGCTTAAATCGGGTCGGGGACACCATATATTTT. It translates to CASSLNRVGDTIYF.

J is TRBJ1-2 and V is TRBV2; 8 positions agree with TRBD1. Trimming removed 7 bases from V and 8 bases from J; junction bases left unmatched: 9. Germline V gene sequence: CDR1 SNHLY, CDR2 FYNNEI. This CDR3 region has 13 residues. The CDR3 here is CASNTGQGAGYTF. CDR3 coding DNA: TGTGCCAGCAATACGGGTCAGGGGGCAGGCTACACCTTC.

The V and J genes are TRBV6-5 and TRBJ1-5, with TRBD1 identical over 7 bases. Germline CDR1 MNHEY, CDR2 SVGAGI. This CDR3 has 14 amino acids. J was trimmed by 2 bases and V by 8 bases; bases with no gene match: 6. The CDR3 here is CASGRTGGNQPQHF. The CDR3 region has the DNA TGTGCCAGCGGCCGTACAGGGGGCAATCAGCCCCAGCATTTT.

This clonotype was seen at least ten times. The chain links TRBV7-2 to TRBJ2-7; a possible D gene is TRBD2 (7 bases). V shed 1 base and J shed 4 bases, with 11 bases lying between them. This CDR3 region has 14 residues. Per the germline V gene, CDR1 is SGHTA and CDR2 is FQGNSA. CDR3 sequence (DNA): TGTGCCAGCAGCTTAGAACAGGGAGGGTACGAGCAGTACTTC. This sequence encodes CASSLEQGGYEQYF.

This clonotype has only one observation. The CDR3 sequence: CSARSRLSGTTGELFF. The CDR3 nucleotides are TGCAGTGCTAGATCGAGGCTTAGCGGGACCACCGGGGAGCTGTTTTTT. The chain links TRBV20-1 to TRBJ2-2, with 8 positions matching TRBD2. Germline V CDR1 and CDR2: DFQATT, SNEGSKA (reference sequence). V dropped 2 bases and J dropped 4; count of bases not matched to a gene: 9. CDR3 size: 16 residues.

This clonotype has more than one count but fewer than ten. This chain links TRBV7-6 with TRBJ2-5; the D is unclear. Looked up from germline, CDR1 is SGHVS and CDR2 is FNYEAQ. This CDR3 is 13 amino acids long. Trimming pared 3 bases from V and 5 bases from J, leaving 10 bases between. The CDR3 DNA follows: TGTGCCAGCAGCTTGGGCTTACGTGAGACCCAGTACTTC. Its protein product is CASSLGLRETQYF.